The subject of this entry is one T cell receptor beta chain. The data stem from a study of blood T cell repertoires in COVID-19. The wider study: The samples span acute and convalescent COVID-19 from the United States, Italy and Spain. T cells, B-cell-depleted T cells, or PBMCs supplied cDNA or gDNA.

V lost 5 bases and J lost 0; bases outside the gene matches: 4. The germline V gene encodes CDR1 LNHNV and CDR2 YYDKDF (reference sequence). The CDR3 sequence is 15 residues long. Authors' analysis steps: Estimated nucleated cell counts came from reference gene primer amplification. The data were produced by immunoSEQ multiplex PCR, yet TCRdb's version contains in-frame clones alone and is incomplete. V and J calls and clone size are as listed in that table; D and trimming were resolved from the DNA. The data show some 80,000 clones, with around 80% seen just once and around a third held by the top ten.

The gene calls are TRBV15 and TRBJ2-1; 7 bases map to TRBD2. Sequencing input: peripheral blood. The source is a woman in her 70s with acute or convalescent COVID-19. CDR3 bases: TGTGCCACCAGCGGAGGGACTACCTCCTACAATGAGCAGTTCTTC. This codes for CATSGGTTSYNEQFF.